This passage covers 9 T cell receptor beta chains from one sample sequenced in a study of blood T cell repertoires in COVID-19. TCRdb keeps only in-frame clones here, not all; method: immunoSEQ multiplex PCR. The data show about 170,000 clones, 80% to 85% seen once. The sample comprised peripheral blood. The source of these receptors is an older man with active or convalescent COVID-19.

CDR3 amino acids: CASSLASTANQPQHF. For the CDR3, the DNA is TGTGCCAGCAGCTTAGCTTCGACAGCGAATCAGCCCCAGCATTTT. The chain links TRBV7-2 to TRBJ1-5, with D perhaps TRBD1 (5 bases). This CDR3 spans 15 amino acids. The germline V gene has CDR1 SGHTA and CDR2 FQGNSA. V was cut by 0 bases and J by 4 bases, with 10 bases left in between. The full variable domain, completed using reference TRBV7-2 and TRBJ1-5, is GAGVSQSPSNKVTEKGKDVELRCDPISGHTALYWYRQSLGQGLEFLIYFQGNSAPDKSGLPSDRFSAERTGGSVSTLTIQRTQQEDSAVYLCASSLASTANQPQHFGDGTRLSIL.

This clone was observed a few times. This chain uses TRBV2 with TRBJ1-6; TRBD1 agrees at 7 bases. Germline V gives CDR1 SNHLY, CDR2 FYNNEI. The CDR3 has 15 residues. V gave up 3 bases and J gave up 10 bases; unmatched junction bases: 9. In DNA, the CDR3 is TGTGCCAGCAGTGACCAGACAGGGTTTGGCTCACCCCTCCACTTT. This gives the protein CASSDQTGFGSPLHF.

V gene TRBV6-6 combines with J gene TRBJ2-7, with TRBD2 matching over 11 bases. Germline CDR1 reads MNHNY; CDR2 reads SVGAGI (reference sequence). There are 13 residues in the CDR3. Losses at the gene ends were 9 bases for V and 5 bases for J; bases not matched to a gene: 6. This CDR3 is CASIAGGLHEQYF. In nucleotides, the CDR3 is TGTGCCAGTATAGCGGGGGGGCTCCACGAGCAGTACTTC.

CDR3 in amino acids: CASTRQHHYEQYF. DNA of the CDR3: TGTGCCAGCACACGACAACACCACTACGAGCAGTACTTC. The chain carries TRBV28 and TRBJ2-7; D uncertain. The ends were cut back, 7 bases at V and 3 bases at J, with 13 bases in the middle. Looked up from germline, CDR1 is MDHEN and CDR2 is SYDVKM. The CDR3 runs 13 residues.

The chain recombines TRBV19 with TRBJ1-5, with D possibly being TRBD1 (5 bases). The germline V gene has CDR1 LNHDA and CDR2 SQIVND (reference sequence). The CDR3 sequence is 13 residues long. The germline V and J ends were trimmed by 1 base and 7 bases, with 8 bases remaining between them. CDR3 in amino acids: CASSIAGGQPQHF. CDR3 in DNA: TGTGCCAGTAGTATAGCGGGGGGGCAGCCCCAGCATTTT. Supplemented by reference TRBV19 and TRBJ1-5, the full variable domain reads DGGITQSPKYLFRKEGQNVTLSCEQNLNHDAMYWYRQDPGQGLRLIYYSQIVNDFQKGDIAEGYSVSREKKESFPLTVTSAQKNPTAFYLCASSIAGGQPQHFGDGTRLSIL.

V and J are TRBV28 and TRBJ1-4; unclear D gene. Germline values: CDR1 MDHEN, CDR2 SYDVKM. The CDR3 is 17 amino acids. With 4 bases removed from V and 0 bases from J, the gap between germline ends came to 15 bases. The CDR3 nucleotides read TGTGCCAGCAGTTCCTTGCGCCAGGCTGCAACTAATGAAAAACTGTTTTTT. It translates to CASSSLRQAATNEKLFF.

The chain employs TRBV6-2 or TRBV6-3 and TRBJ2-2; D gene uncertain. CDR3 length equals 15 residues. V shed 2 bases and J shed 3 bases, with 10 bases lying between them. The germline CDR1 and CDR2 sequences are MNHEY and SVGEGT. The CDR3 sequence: CASSYIEVDTGELFF. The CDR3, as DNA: TGTGCCAGCAGTTACATTGAGGTAGACACCGGGGAGCTGTTTTTT.

CDR3 region: CASLDAAFSNQPQHF. In nucleotides, the CDR3 is TGTGCCAGCCTCGATGCAGCGTTTAGCAATCAGCCCCAGCATTTT. This chain uses TRBV6-5 with TRBJ1-5; D gene unclear. V was trimmed by 8 bases and J by 0 bases, leaving 14 bases between them. Per germline, CDR1 MNHEY and CDR2 SVGAGI. The CDR3 consists of 15 residues.

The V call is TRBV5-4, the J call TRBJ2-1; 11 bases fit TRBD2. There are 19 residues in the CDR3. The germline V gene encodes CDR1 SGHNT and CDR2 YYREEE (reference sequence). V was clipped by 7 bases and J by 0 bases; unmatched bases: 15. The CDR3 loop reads CASFKTGTSGRSSYNEQFF. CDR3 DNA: TGTGCCAGCTTCAAAACCGGGACTAGCGGACGAAGCTCCTACAATGAGCAGTTCTTC.